The 31 T cell receptor beta chains reported below all come from one sample, sequenced in a study of response to subunit inactivated influenza vaccine. TCRdb independently ran MiXCR on the RT-PCR reads; one entry per CDR3 protein. The sample holds more than 200,000 distinct CDR3 sequences, 9% to 15% seen once. Sequenced here: non-naive T cells sorted from PBMCs, sampled about 14 days before vaccination. Receptor source: a man in his fifties or sixties who received an inactivated influenza vaccine.

This clonotype was seen a few times. V usage is TRBV4-3 and J usage is TRBJ2-1; D is ambiguous. The CDR3 consists of 15 residues. Trimming cost V 4 bases and J 5 bases, with 15 bases left between them. Germline loops: CDR1 LGHNA, CDR2 YSLEER. Here the CDR3 reads CASSPGRVGHNEQFF. The CDR3 region has the DNA TGCGCCAGCAGCCCAGGAAGGGTCGGGCACAATGAGCAGTTCTTC.

This clonotype was seen ten or more times. One end of the junction does not line up with germline, which may come from a read error. The J gene is TRBJ2-5, the V gene TRBV5-1, with no clear D. The germline V gene encodes CDR1 SGHRS and CDR2 YFSETQ. The CDR3 contains 10 residues. DNA of the CDR3: TGTGCCAGCAGTGGGGAGACCCAGTACTTC. As protein: CASSGETQYF.

This chain links TRBV20-1 with TRBJ2-2; TRBD2 matches at 10 bases. After removal of 4 bases from V and 4 bases from J, the junction contained 6 bases not matched to a gene. CDR3 length equals 15 residues. The germline gives CDR1 DFQATT, CDR2 SNEGSKA (reference sequence). As DNA, the CDR3 is TGCAGTGCTACTAGCGGGAGCAAAGCCACCGGGGAGCTGTTTTTT. Amino acid sequence: CSATSGSKATGELFF.

This clonotype has just a few counts. The gene calls are TRBV11-2 and TRBJ2-7; weak D call: TRBD1 (6 bases). The CDR3 has 17 residues. Trimming removed 3 bases at V and 2 bases at J, with 20 bases between. Germline V gene data show CDR1 as SGHAT and CDR2 as FQNNGV. CDR3 sequence reads: CASSFRETADRTYEQYF. The CDR3 DNA reads TGTGCCAGCAGCTTCCGGGAAACAGCCGACAGGACCTACGAGCAGTACTTC. Filled out from reference TRBV11-2 and TRBJ2-7, the complete variable domain reads EAGVAQSPRYKIIEKRQSVAFWCNPISGHATLYWYQQILGQGPKLLIQFQNNGVVDDSQLPKDRFSAERLKGVDSTLKIQPAKLEDSAVYLCASSFRETADRTYEQYFGPGTRLTVT.

This clonotype was observed at least ten times. J is TRBJ2-2 and V is TRBV5-6; 7 positions match TRBD1. After removal of 2 bases from V and 6 bases from J, the junction contained 7 bases not matched to a gene. This CDR3 comprises 15 residues. Germline CDR1 reads SGHDT; CDR2 reads YYEEEE. The CDR3 bases are TGTGCCAGCAGCTTAACAGGGGCTTCCGCCGGGGAGCTGTTTTTT. Residues: CASSLTGASAGELFF.

This clonotype was recorded at least ten times. This rearrangement joins TRBV3-1 to TRBJ1-3; no reliable D call. CDR3 length: 15 residues. Trimming removed 4 bases at V and 5 bases at J, with 15 bases between. Germline-derived CDR1 and CDR2 are LGHDT and YNNKEL (reference sequence). The CDR3 reads CASSPGPSGRNTIYF. CDR3 bases: TGTGCCAGCAGCCCAGGACCTTCCGGAAGAAACACCATATATTTT.

This clonotype occurred many times. The chain has TRBV10-3 and TRBJ2-7; 7 bases fit TRBD1. With V trimmed by 6 bases and J by 7 bases, 12 bases remained unmatched. CDR3 length equals 14 residues. In germline, CDR1 is ENHRY, CDR2 SYGVKD. As DNA, the CDR3 is TGTGCCATCAGAGGACAGGCCGGCGGGTCGGAGCAGTACTTC. This codes for CAIRGQAGGSEQYF.

The chain employs TRBV4-2 and TRBJ1-6, with D possibly matching TRBD1 (6 bases). V shed 0 bases and J shed 10 bases, with 16 bases lying between them. Looked up from germline, CDR1 is LGHNA and CDR2 is YNFKEQ. This CDR3 spans 16 amino acids. In DNA form, the CDR3 reads TGTGCCAGCAGCCAAGATCGGAACAGGGCTAGGTCACCCCTCCACTTT. This encodes CASSQDRNRARSPLHF.

This sequence joins TRBV20-1 and TRBJ2-3, with 11 bases lining up with TRBD2. V shed 6 bases and J 2 bases; nucleotides not matched to a gene: 10. CDR3 length: 16 amino acids. Germline lookup yields CDR1 DFQATT and CDR2 SNEGSKA (reference sequence). CDR3 DNA sequence: TGCAGTGCCGGGGGGCTAGCGGGGGGTAACACAGATACGCAGTATTTT. Its protein product is CSAGGLAGGNTDTQYF.

A few counts support this clonotype. This sequence joins TRBV7-2 and TRBJ1-6, with D possibly matching TRBD1 (6 bases). V lost 4 bases and J 11 bases, leaving 15 bases between the germline ends. Per germline, CDR1 SGHTA and CDR2 FQGNSA. This CDR3 comprises 14 residues. The CDR3 protein is CASSSGTSGPPLHF. DNA of the CDR3: TGTGCCAGCAGCTCCGGGACATCAGGCCCACCCCTCCACTTT.

This clonotype was detected a few times. The chain couples TRBV10-3 to TRBJ1-5, with D possibly TRBD1 on 5 matching bases. The CDR3 length is 20 residues. Trimming removed 4 bases from V and 0 bases from J, with 25 bases in between. Germline V gene sequence: CDR1 ENHRY, CDR2 SYGVKD. As DNA, the CDR3 is TGTGCCATCAGTGGGACCCCGGACACAACGACCCCGTATAGCAATCAGCCCCAGCATTTT. It specifies CAISGTPDTTTPYSNQPQHF.

The chain combines TRBV24-1 with TRBJ2-5; 10 positions agree with TRBD2. The CDR3 is 14 amino acids. CDR1 and CDR2 from the germline V gene are KGHDR and SFDVKD. V lost 4 bases to trimming and J lost 3 bases; unmatched junction nucleotides: 1. The CDR3 sequence is CATSETSGKETQYF. The DNA for the CDR3 is TGTGCCACCAGTGAAACTAGCGGGAAAGAGACCCAGTACTTC.

At least ten counts were recorded for this clonotype. The chain carries TRBV7-2 and TRBJ1-6; the match to TRBD1 covers 10 bases. The CDR3 consists of 15 residues. Germline assignment: CDR1 SGHTA and CDR2 FQGNSA. The J segment lost 8 bases and the V segment lost 1 base, leaving 2 bases of the junction unmatched. CDR3 in DNA: TGTGCCAGCAGCTTAGTTGGGACAGGGGATTCACCCCTCCACTTT. This encodes CASSLVGTGDSPLHF.

The rearrangement joins TRBV12-3 or TRBV12-4 to TRBJ1-2; 9 bases map to TRBD1. After removal of 6 bases from V and 1 base from J, the junction contained 9 bases not matched to a gene. This CDR3 spans 16 amino acids. The CDR3 spells CASRPRGTGLNYGYTF. The CDR3 region has the DNA TGTGCCAGCAGGCCCCGCGGGACAGGGCTTAACTATGGCTACACCTTC.

Only a few counts were recorded for this clonotype. V usage is TRBV28 and J usage is TRBJ2-5; D may be TRBD2 (6 bases). V gave up 6 bases and J gave up 0 bases, with 17 bases separating them. The germline CDR1 and CDR2 sequences are MDHEN and SYDVKM. The CDR3 contains 16 residues. In DNA, the CDR3 is TGTGCCAGCAGCCAGGGTGGCGGGAAGTACCAAGAGACCCAGTACTTC. It specifies CASSQGGGKYQETQYF.

Many counts were recorded for this clonotype. The chain is built from TRBV12-3 or TRBV12-4 and TRBJ2-2, with 13 bases aligning to TRBD2. Unmatched junction bases numbered 8, after V lost 6 bases and J lost 7 bases. The CDR3 totals 16 residues. CDR3 nucleotides: TGTGCCAGCAGCCAACTAGCGGGAGGGCCCGGCGGGGAGCTGTTTTTT. This sequence encodes CASSQLAGGPGGELFF.

DNA of the CDR3: TGTGCCAGCAGCCTGGACATCTACGAGCAGTACTTC. This sequence encodes CASSLDIYEQYF. The chain links TRBV7-9 to TRBJ2-7, with a weak D call TRBD1 (5 bases). The CDR3 sequence is 12 residues long. The germline CDR1 and CDR2 sequences are SEHNR and FQNEAQ (reference sequence). The germline V and J ends were trimmed by 5 bases and 3 bases, with 8 bases remaining between them.

The genes are TRBV12-3 or TRBV12-4 and TRBJ2-3; D uncertain. The CDR3 consists of 12 residues. Trimming left V 1 base short and J 10 bases short, with 9 bases between. The CDR3 DNA reads TGTGCCAGCAGTTTAGGGGAAATGGCGCAGTATTTT. Protein: CASSLGEMAQYF.

This clonotype was seen a few times. V is TRBV7-9 and J is TRBJ2-5; the D gene is possibly TRBD1 (5 bases). Germline lookup yields CDR1 SEHNR and CDR2 FQNEAQ (reference sequence). CDR3 size: 13 residues. V was trimmed by 3 bases and J by 5 bases, leaving 10 bases between them. Here the CDR3 reads CASSLAGSETQYF. The CDR3 region has the DNA TGTGCCAGCAGCTTGGCAGGGTCCGAGACCCAGTACTTC.

This clonotype occurred a few times. V gene TRBV5-1 combines with J gene TRBJ2-6; no clear D gene. Germline CDR1 and CDR2: SGHRS and YFSETQ. Trimming stripped 0 bases from V and 3 bases from J, with 10 bases between. The CDR3 contains 16 residues. The CDR3 DNA sequence: TGCGCCAGCAGCTTGGAATTGGCAAGTGGGGCCAACGTCCTGACTTTC. As protein: CASSLELASGANVLTF. Full variable domain (remainder filled in from reference TRBV5-1 and TRBJ2-6): KAGVTQTPRYLIKTRGQQVTLSCSPISGHRSVSWYQQTPGQGLQFLFEYFSETQRNKGNFPGRFSGRQFSNSRSEMNVSTLELGDSALYLCASSLELASGANVLTFGAGSRLTVL.

In this sample, this clonotype turned up a few times. V usage is TRBV7-2 and J usage is TRBJ2-1; 10 bases fit TRBD2. With V trimmed by 6 bases and J by 7 bases, 6 bases remained unmatched. This CDR3 region has 14 residues. Per the germline V gene, CDR1 is SGHTA and CDR2 is FQGNSA. The CDR3 sequence is CASRSSGGLNEQFF. In DNA form, the CDR3 reads TGTGCCAGCAGGTCTAGCGGGGGCCTGAATGAGCAGTTCTTC.

In this sample, this clonotype turned up a few times. The chain combines TRBV10-3 with TRBJ2-7, with TRBD1 matching 8 bases. V lost 6 bases, J lost 1 base, and 5 bases stayed unmatched. Per the germline V gene, CDR1 is ENHRY and CDR2 is SYGVKD. CDR3 length equals 14 residues. CDR3 amino acids: CAIRPQGGSYEQYF. Here the CDR3 DNA reads TGTGCCATCAGGCCACAGGGGGGATCCTACGAGCAGTACTTC.

V is TRBV5-1 and J is TRBJ2-1, with TRBD1 identical over 9 bases. This CDR3 has 15 amino acids. Germline-derived CDR1 and CDR2 are SGHRS and YFSETQ. V was clipped by 4 bases and J by 5 bases; unmatched bases: 7. Here the CDR3 DNA reads TGCGCCAGCAGCCAGAGGACAGGGGACAACAATGAGCAGTTCTTC. The encoded protein is CASSQRTGDNNEQFF.

The genes are TRBV7-2 and TRBJ2-1, with 7 bases identical to TRBD1. This CDR3 contains 14 residues. The V gene's germline CDR1 is SGHTA and CDR2 FQGNSA. Losses at the gene ends were 5 bases for V and 4 bases for J; bases not matched to a gene: 5. CDR3 nucleotides: TGTGCCAGCAGCCGAGCACAGGGGTACAATGAGCAGTTCTTC. This sequence encodes CASSRAQGYNEQFF.

To note about this clonotype: A clone one base away is much larger, so this may be a read error. The rearrangement links TRBV20-1 to TRBJ2-7, with D possibly TRBD2 on 6 matching bases. CDR1 and CDR2 from the germline V gene are DFQATT and SNEGSKA (reference sequence). This CDR3 comprises 17 residues. The CDR3 nucleotides are TGCTGTGCTAGAATCGCGTATGCAGGGAGGAATCCCTACGAGCAGTACTTC. It is translated as CCARIAYAGRNPYEQYF.

This clonotype came up many times. The gene calls are TRBV28 and TRBJ2-1; D is ambiguous. This CDR3 has 14 residues. CDR1 is MDHEN, CDR2 SYDVKM, per germline. V was shortened by 6 bases and J by 0 bases, with 9 bases between the two germline ends. The CDR3 DNA reads TGTGCCAGCAGCTTGCGGAGCTCCTACAATGAGCAGTTCTTC. Its translation: CASSLRSSYNEQFF.

This clonotype has only a few counts. The J gene is TRBJ2-7, the V gene TRBV7-9, with D unclear. This CDR3 contains 13 residues. The V and J ends lost 2 bases and 3 bases respectively, with 8 bases between them. Germline assignment: CDR1 SEHNR and CDR2 FQNEAQ (reference sequence). The CDR3 nucleotides read TGTGCCAGCAGCTTATTTGCCGGCTACGAGCAGTACTTC. It is translated as CASSLFAGYEQYF.

In this sample, this clonotype turned up a few times. V gene TRBV28 combines with J gene TRBJ2-2, with D unresolved. The CDR3 has 15 residues. CDR1 is MDHEN and CDR2 is SYDVKM in the germline V gene. V was clipped by 6 bases and J by 5 bases, with 16 bases between them. The CDR3 coding sequence is TGTGCCAGCAGCATAGGTGGCAGACGAACCGGGGAGCTGTTTTTT. It yields the protein CASSIGGRRTGELFF.

The genes are TRBV6-6 and TRBJ1-5; D unclear. CDR3 size: 12 residues. Germline V gives CDR1 MNHNY, CDR2 SVGAGI (reference sequence). V lost 6 bases and J 6 bases, leaving 9 bases between the germline ends. CDR3 residues: CASSPSGQPQHF. The CDR3 DNA reads as TGTGCCAGCAGCCCCAGCGGTCAGCCCCAGCATTTT.

The chain couples TRBV7-2 to TRBJ2-2; D might be TRBD1 (6 bases). Deletions cut 4 bases from V and 6 bases from J, with 21 bases between. The CDR3 loop spans 17 amino acids. Germline loops: CDR1 SGHTA, CDR2 FQGNSA. This CDR3 is CASSSSSNRAVSGELFF. CDR3 in DNA: TGTGCCAGCAGCTCCTCTTCGAACAGGGCAGTTTCCGGGGAGCTGTTTTTT.

The chain couples TRBV4-3 to TRBJ2-3; no reliable D call. This CDR3 has 13 amino acids. The germline V gene encodes CDR1 LGHNA and CDR2 YSLEER. V was pared by 2 bases and J by 6 bases, with 9 bases between. The CDR3: CASSQRARDTQYF. CDR3 bases: TGCGCCAGCAGCCAACGGGCCCGGGATACGCAGTATTTT.